Detailed here is one TCR beta chain. This sample was included in a study of beta chain features in type 1 diabetes. CDR1 and CDR2 from the germline V gene are MDHEN and SYDVKM. Trimming stripped 6 bases from V and 4 bases from J, with 15 bases between. CDR3 length: 14 residues. Expressed TCRB transcripts were sequenced after all isolated RNA was converted to cDNA. Here immunoSEQ multiplex PCR was the method, and the copy in TCRdb shows in-frame clones only, minus some. Among 120,000 to 150,000 clones listed, nearly 50% were seen once. The sample comprised Tregs from blood. This chain joins TRBV28 and TRBJ2-5; perhaps TRBD2 as D (6 bases). The clonotype originates from a man between 18 and 29 years old in good health. The CDR3 nucleotides read TGTGCCAGCAGGCAGGGACTGAGCACAGAGACCCAGTACTTC. Residues: CASRQGLSTETQYF.